The 10 T cell receptor beta chains reported below all come from one sample, sequenced in a study of vaccination and CD4 T cells after COVID-19. Sequencing of DNA taken from cultured CD4+ T cells relied on the Oncomine TCR Beta short-read assay. TCRdb ran MiXCR on the PCR reads and lists one entry per CDR3 protein. The sample holds around 6,100 distinct CDR3 sequences, about a third seen once. Treatment of the sample: approximately nine-day PBMC culture with coronavirus spike peptide pools or control peptides (ViraFEST assay). The unexposed donor gave CD4+ T cells before the COVID-19 pandemic (2011-2018). No antigens are known for them. The source material was CD4+ T cells from blood, cultured in vitro. These receptors came from a human donor in good health.

The chain uses TRBV27 and TRBJ1-5, with D unclear. Looked up from germline, CDR1 is MNHEY and CDR2 is SMNVEV (reference sequence). The CDR3 has 14 amino acids. V was shortened by 2 bases and J by 3 bases, with 8 bases between the two germline ends. CDR3 bases: TGTGCCAGCAGTTTAGCCGGAGACAATCAGCCCCAGCATTTT. This codes for CASSLAGDNQPQHF.

The chain recombines TRBV20-1 with TRBJ1-1, with D hard to call. The V end was cut by 2 bases, the J end by 1 base, with 14 bases between. Per germline, CDR1 DFQATT and CDR2 SNEGSKA (reference sequence). This CDR3 is built from 15 residues. Here the CDR3 DNA reads TGCAGTGCTAGACCGGCCGCGCGAGGGAACACTGAAGCTTTCTTT. It is translated as CSARPAARGNTEAFF.

The gene calls are TRBV29-1 and TRBJ1-2; D not certain. Germline CDR1 and CDR2: SQVTM and ANQGSEA. The CDR3 totals 12 residues. The germline V and J ends were trimmed by 1 base and 1 base, with 4 bases remaining between them. CDR3 sequence (DNA): TGCAGCGTTGAAGGTCGTAACTATGGCTACACCTTC. Residues: CSVEGRNYGYTF.

Concerning this clonotype: A read error may produce the germline difference seen at one junction end. The chain couples TRBV20-1 to TRBJ1-6, with D possibly being TRBD1 (6 bases). The V gene's germline CDR1 is DFQATT and CDR2 SNEGSKA (reference sequence). CDR3 length: 13 residues. The CDR3 loop is CSARGQDKSPLHF. Here the CDR3 DNA reads TGCAGTGCTAGAGGACAGGATAAGTCACCCCTCCACTTT.

The chain is built from TRBV20-1 and TRBJ2-6, with D tentatively TRBD1 (5 bases). There are 15 residues in the CDR3. Germline V CDR1 and CDR2: DFQATT, SNEGSKA (reference sequence). V dropped 3 bases and J dropped 2 bases, with 11 bases sitting between them. CDR3: CSARVTGAGANVLTF. CDR3 coding DNA: TGCAGTGCTAGGGTTACAGGTGCTGGGGCCAACGTCCTGACTTTC.

The V gene is TRBV18, the J gene TRBJ1-1; 9 bases fit TRBD1. Germline-derived CDR1 and CDR2 are KGHSH and LQKENI. The CDR3 sequence is 15 residues long. J was trimmed by 0 bases and V by 2 bases; bases with no gene match: 1. The DNA for the CDR3 is TGTGCCAGCTCACCAGGGACAGGGTTGAACACTGAAGCTTTCTTT. Protein: CASSPGTGLNTEAFF.

The rearrangement links TRBV5-4 to TRBJ1-5; weak D call: TRBD1 (5 bases). Germline values: CDR1 SGHNT, CDR2 YYREEE (reference sequence). V was pared by 4 bases and J by 4 bases, with 15 bases between. The CDR3 totals 15 residues. The CDR3 loop is CASSHGGGVNQPQHF. In nucleotides, the CDR3 is TGTGCCAGCAGCCACGGTGGAGGGGTAAATCAGCCCCAGCATTTT. Supplemented by reference TRBV5-4 and TRBJ1-5, the full variable domain reads ETGVTQSPTHLIKTRGQQVTLRCSSQSGHNTVSWYQQALGQGPQFIFQYYREEENGRGNFPPRFSGLQFPNYSSELNVNALELDDSALYLCASSHGGGVNQPQHFGDGTRLSIL.

This chain links TRBV5-1 with TRBJ1-2; D is ambiguous. Trimming took off 5 bases at V and 3 bases at J, with 8 bases between the two ends. Germline values: CDR1 SGHRS, CDR2 YFSETQ. The CDR3 sequence is 12 residues long. The CDR3 DNA is TGCGCCAGCAGACCGGGCGACTATGGCTACACCTTC. Protein: CASRPGDYGYTF.

The chain carries TRBV6-5 and TRBJ1-2; no firm D call. The germline gives CDR1 MNHEY, CDR2 SVGAGI. Between the trimmed V and J ends, which lost 4 bases and 6 bases, there was a span of 21 bases. The CDR3 is 16 residues long. The CDR3 nucleotides read TGTGCCAGCAGTTTGGACTTAAGACCGGGAGCCCATGGCTACACCTTC. Its protein product is CASSLDLRPGAHGYTF.

The genes are TRBV20-1 and TRBJ1-2; maybe TRBD1 (5 bases). V was shortened by 3 bases and J by 3 bases, with 8 bases between the two germline ends. Germline V CDR1 and CDR2: DFQATT, SNEGSKA (reference sequence). CDR3 size: 12 residues. The CDR3 DNA is TGCAGTGCTAGGACACAGGACTATGGCTACACCTTC. Translated: CSARTQDYGYTF.